The present entry profiles one TCR beta chain with its context. Its target is not known. These data originate in a study of immune evolution from preneoplasia to lung adenocarcinoma. Overall study findings and caveats: Normal lung had the highest top T cell clone frequencies. Later-stage lesions seemingly showed higher T cell density and diversity than normal lung.

Germline V gene data show CDR1 as GTSNPN and CDR2 as SVGIG (reference sequence). V shed 1 base, J shed 8 bases, and the junction held 9 bases outside the gene matches. The CDR3 sequence is 14 residues long. TCRdb's table, derived via immunoSEQ multiplex PCR, lists solely in-frame clones and lacks some. The sample has 6,000 to 10,000 clones, roughly 78% seen once; the top ten hold roughly 7.4%. Resections took place in Japan or China from the mid-2010s to the late 2010s. Each case's diagnosis was confirmed by two pathologists on H&E. This chain uses TRBV30 with TRBJ1-2; 8 nucleotides agree with TRBD1. The sequence was obtained from a person aged 65 to 85 with lung adenocarcinoma. Sample: FFPE adjacent normal lung tissue. CDR3 region: CAWSGGTGRGGYTF. CDR3 nucleotides: TGTGCCTGGAGTGGGGGGACAGGAAGAGGCGGCTACACCTTC.